This T cell receptor (beta chain) was sequenced for a study of blood T cell repertoires in COVID-19. Looking at the study overall: Some COVID-19 samples were acute and others convalescent; all came from the United States, Italy and Spain. Nucleic acid was either cDNA or gDNA, and it came from T cells, B-cell-depleted T cells, or PBMCs.

Per the authors' pipeline: Cell counts per sample came from amplifying reference gene primers. TCRdb keeps only in-frame clones here, not all; method: immunoSEQ multiplex PCR. That table furnishes V, J and clone size, whereas the DNA furnished D and trimming. Seen here are 220,000 or so clones, approximately 78% observed once, and the top ten hold roughly 8%. The germline V gene has CDR1 MNHNY and CDR2 SVGAGI (reference sequence). V dropped 6 bases and J dropped 5; count of bases not matched to a gene: 5. The CDR3 extends over 13 amino acids. It was during active infection that Seattle patients were enrolled and then longitudinally followed. In its sample, this clone was seen once.

This sequence originates from a woman of 80 years or more with COVID-19, enrolled during active disease. Sequenced: peripheral blood. The chain is built from TRBV6-6 and TRBJ2-5, with 8 bases aligning to TRBD2. DNA for the CDR3: TGTGCCAGCAGGGACGGGAGGGACGAGACCCAGTACTTC. Translation: CASRDGRDETQYF.